This TCR beta chain was found in a study of CD8+ T cells in alopecia areata. Study context: Treatment of the treated patients consisted of oral tofacitinib, 5 to 10 mg twice daily.

RNA was extracted and reverse transcribed into cDNA as the sequencing template. Sequenced by immunoSEQ multiplex PCR; TCRdb stores in-frame clones only, minus some. The data show about 130,000 clones, around 50% seen once. A remark on this clone: Antigen specificity is unknown.

As part of sample collection, lesional scalp punch biopsies and peripheral blood were taken from alopecia areata patients. Investigators sorted PBMCs to obtain both CD4+ and CD8+ T cells. Points from the study as a whole: Resident alphabeta T cells of normal skin are also sequenced in scalp samples.

Germline loops: CDR1 MRHNA, CDR2 SNTAGT. V lost 8 bases and J lost 2, with 10 bases in between. The CDR3 is 14 residues long. The TCR sequence derives from a human donor with alopecia areata. The chain links TRBV6-4 to TRBJ2-6; D remains ambiguous. Sequenced material: CD4+ T cells sorted from blood, taken at week 0. The CDR3 sequence is CASSLGPGANVLTF. The CDR3, as DNA: TGTGCCAGCTCTCTAGGCCCTGGGGCCAACGTCCTGACTTTC.